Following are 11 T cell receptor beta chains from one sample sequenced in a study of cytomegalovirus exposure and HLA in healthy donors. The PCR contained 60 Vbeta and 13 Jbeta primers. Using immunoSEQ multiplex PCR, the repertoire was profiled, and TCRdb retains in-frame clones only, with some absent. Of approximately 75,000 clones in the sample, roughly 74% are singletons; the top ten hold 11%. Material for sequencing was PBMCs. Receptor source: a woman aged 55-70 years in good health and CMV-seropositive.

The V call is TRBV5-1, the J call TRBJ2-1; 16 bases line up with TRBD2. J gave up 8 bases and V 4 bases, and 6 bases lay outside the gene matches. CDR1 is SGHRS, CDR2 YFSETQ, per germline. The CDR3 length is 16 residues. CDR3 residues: CASSGGLAGGNDEQFF. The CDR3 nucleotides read TGCGCCAGCAGCGGGGGACTAGCGGGAGGGAACGATGAGCAGTTCTTC.

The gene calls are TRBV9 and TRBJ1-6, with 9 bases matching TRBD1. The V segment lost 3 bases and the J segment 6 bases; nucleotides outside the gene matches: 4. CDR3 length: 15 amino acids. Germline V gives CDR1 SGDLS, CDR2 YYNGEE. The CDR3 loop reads CASSGGTGPNSPLHF. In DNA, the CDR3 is TGTGCCAGCAGCGGAGGGACAGGGCCTAATTCACCCCTCCACTTT.

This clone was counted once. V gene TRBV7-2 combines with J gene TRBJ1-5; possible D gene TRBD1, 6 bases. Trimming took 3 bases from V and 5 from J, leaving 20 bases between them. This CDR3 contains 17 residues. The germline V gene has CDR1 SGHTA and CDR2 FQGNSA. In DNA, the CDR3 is TGTGCCAGCAGCTTTCTGGACAGTCCCATTCCCCATCAGCCCCAGCATTTT. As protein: CASSFLDSPIPHQPQHF. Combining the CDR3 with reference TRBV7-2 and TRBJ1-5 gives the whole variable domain GAGVSQSPSNKVTEKGKDVELRCDPISGHTALYWYRQSLGQGLEFLIYFQGNSAPDKSGLPSDRFSAERTGGSVSTLTIQRTQQEDSAVYLCASSFLDSPIPHQPQHFGDGTRLSIL.

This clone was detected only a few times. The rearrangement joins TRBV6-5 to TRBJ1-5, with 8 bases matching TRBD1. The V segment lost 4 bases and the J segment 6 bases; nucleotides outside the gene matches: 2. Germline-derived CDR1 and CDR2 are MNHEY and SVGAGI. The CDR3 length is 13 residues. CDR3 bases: TGTGCCAGCAGTTCGGACAGGGCTCAGCCCCAGCATTTT. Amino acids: CASSSDRAQPQHF.

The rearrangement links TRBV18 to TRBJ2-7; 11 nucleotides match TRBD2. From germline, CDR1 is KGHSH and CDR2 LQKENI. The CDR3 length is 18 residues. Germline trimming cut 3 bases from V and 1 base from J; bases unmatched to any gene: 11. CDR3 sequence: CASSPLLSGRATSYEQYF. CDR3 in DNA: TGTGCCAGCTCACCTCTTCTTAGCGGGAGGGCGACATCCTACGAGCAGTACTTC.

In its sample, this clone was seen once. Here the CDR3 reads CASSLVGAPGQASYEQYF. The CDR3, as DNA: TGTGCCAGCAGCTTGGTGGGGGCCCCGGGACAGGCTTCCTACGAGCAGTACTTC. This chain joins TRBV5-6 and TRBJ2-7; 8 positions match TRBD1. The V gene's germline CDR1 is SGHDT and CDR2 YYEEEE. Trimming cost V 0 bases and J 1 base; bases outside gene matches: 12. The CDR3 extends over 18 amino acids.

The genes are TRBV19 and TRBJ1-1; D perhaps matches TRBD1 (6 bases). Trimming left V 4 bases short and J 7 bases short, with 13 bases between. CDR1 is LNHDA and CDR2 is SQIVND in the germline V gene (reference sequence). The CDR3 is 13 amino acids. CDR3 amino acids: CASSTPEDSEAFF. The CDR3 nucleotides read TGTGCCAGTAGTACCCCGGAGGACAGTGAAGCTTTCTTT.

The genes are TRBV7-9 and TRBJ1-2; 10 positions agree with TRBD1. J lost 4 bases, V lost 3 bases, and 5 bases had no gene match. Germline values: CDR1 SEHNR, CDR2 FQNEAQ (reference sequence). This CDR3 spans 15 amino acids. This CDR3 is CASSFLTGGGYGYTF. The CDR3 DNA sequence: TGTGCCAGCAGCTTTTTGACAGGGGGCGGCTATGGCTACACCTTC.

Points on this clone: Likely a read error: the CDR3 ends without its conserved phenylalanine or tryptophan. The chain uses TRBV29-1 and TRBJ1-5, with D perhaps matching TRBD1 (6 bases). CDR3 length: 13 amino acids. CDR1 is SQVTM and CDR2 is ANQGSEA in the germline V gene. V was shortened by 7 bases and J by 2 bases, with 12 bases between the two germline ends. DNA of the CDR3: TGCAGCGCAATGGGACATGGCAATCAGCCCCAGCATGTT. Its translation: CSAMGHGNQPQHV.

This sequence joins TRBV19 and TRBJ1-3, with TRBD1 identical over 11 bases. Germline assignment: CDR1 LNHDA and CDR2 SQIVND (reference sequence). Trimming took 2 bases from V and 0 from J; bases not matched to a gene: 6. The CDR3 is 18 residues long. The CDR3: CASSITGTGGVSGNTIYF. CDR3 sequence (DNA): TGTGCCAGTAGTATAACCGGGACAGGGGGTGTCTCTGGAAACACCATATATTTT.

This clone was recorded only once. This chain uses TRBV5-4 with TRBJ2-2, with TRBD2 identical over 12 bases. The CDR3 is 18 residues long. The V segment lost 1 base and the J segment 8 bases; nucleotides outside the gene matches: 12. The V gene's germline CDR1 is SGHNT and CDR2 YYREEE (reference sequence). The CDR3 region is CASSLRRTSGDPRGELFF. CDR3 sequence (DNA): TGTGCCAGCAGCTTGCGACGGACTAGCGGGGACCCCAGGGGGGAGCTGTTTTTT. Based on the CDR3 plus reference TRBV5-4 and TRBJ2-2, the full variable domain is ETGVTQSPTHLIKTRGQQVTLRCSSQSGHNTVSWYQQALGQGPQFIFQYYREEENGRGNFPPRFSGLQFPNYSSELNVNALELDDSALYLCASSLRRTSGDPRGELFFGEGSRLTVL.